This T cell receptor beta chain was identified in a study of blood T cell repertoires in COVID-19. The CDR3 totals 14 residues. Germline V lookup: CDR1 SGHTA, CDR2 FQGNSA. V shed 5 bases, J shed 3 bases, and the junction held 4 bases outside the gene matches. In the source study's methods: Nucleated cell counts were estimated from reference gene primer amplification. Using immunoSEQ multiplex PCR, the repertoire was profiled, and TCRdb retains in-frame clones only, with some absent. That table gives V, J and clone size, and the DNA gave D and trimming. Among under 350,000 clones listed, roughly 85% were seen once.

The clonotype originates from a human donor in a cohort sampled during active COVID-19. The rearrangement links TRBV7-2 to TRBJ2-1; 7 bases agree with TRBD1. The sample taken for sequencing was peripheral blood. This chain's CDR3 is CASSPTGYYNEQFF. CDR3 DNA: TGTGCCAGCAGCCCGACAGGGTACTACAATGAGCAGTTCTTC.